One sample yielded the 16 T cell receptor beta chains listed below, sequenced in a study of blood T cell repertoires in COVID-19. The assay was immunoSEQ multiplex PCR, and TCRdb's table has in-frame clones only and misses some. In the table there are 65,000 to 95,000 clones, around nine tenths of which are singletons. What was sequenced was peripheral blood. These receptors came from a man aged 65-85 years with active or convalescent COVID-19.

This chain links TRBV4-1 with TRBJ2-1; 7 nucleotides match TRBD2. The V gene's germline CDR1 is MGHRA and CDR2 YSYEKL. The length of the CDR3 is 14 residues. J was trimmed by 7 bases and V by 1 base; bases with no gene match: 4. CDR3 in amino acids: CASSQGIGRNEQFF. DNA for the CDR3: TGCGCCAGCAGCCAAGGAATCGGGAGGAATGAGCAGTTCTTC.

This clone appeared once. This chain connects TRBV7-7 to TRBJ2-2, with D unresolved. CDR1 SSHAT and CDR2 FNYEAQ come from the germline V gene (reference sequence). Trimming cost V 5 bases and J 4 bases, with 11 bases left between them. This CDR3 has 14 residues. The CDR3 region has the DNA TGTGCCAGCAGCGTCTCGTGGAGCACCGGGGAGCTGTTTTTT. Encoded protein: CASSVSWSTGELFF.

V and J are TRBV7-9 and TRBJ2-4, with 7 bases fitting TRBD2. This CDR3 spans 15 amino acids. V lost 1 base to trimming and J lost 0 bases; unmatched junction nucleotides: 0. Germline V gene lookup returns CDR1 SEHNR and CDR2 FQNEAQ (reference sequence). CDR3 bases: TGTGCCAGCAGCTTAGAGCGGGGAGCCAAAAACATTCAGTACTTC. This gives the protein CASSLERGAKNIQYF.

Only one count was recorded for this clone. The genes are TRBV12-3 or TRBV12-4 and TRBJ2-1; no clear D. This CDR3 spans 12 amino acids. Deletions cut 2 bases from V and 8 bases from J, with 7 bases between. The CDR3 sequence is CASSLTTDEQFF. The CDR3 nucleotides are TGTGCCAGCAGTTTAACTACGGATGAGCAGTTCTTC.

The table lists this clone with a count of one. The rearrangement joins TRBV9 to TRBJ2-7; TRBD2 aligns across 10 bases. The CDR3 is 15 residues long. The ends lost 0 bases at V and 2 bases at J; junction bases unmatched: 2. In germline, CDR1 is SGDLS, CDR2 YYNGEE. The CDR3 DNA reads TGTGCCAGCAGCGTAGGAACTAGCGGGACCTACGAGCAGTACTTC. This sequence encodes CASSVGTSGTYEQYF.

The CDR3 region has the DNA TGTGCCAGCAGCTTAGTGGGGTCAGGACTAGGCGAGCAGTACTTC. Translation gives CASSLVGSGLGEQYF. This chain joins TRBV11-2 and TRBJ2-7, with TRBD2 identical over 7 bases. V gave up 1 base and J gave up 6 bases; unmatched junction bases: 9. This CDR3 is built from 15 residues. The germline V gene has CDR1 SGHAT and CDR2 FQNNGV.

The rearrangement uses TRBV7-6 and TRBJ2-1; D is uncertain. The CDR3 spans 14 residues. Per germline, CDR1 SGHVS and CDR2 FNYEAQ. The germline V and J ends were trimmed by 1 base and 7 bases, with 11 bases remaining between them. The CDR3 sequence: CASSLVASNNEQFF. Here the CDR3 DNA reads TGTGCCAGCAGCTTAGTGGCTAGTAATAATGAGCAGTTCTTC.

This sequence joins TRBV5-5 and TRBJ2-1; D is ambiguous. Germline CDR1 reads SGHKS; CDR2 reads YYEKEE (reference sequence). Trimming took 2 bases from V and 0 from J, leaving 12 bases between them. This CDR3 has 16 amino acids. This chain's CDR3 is CASSLTLAVSYNEQFF. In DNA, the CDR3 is TGTGCCAGCAGCTTAACTTTAGCAGTCTCCTACAATGAGCAGTTCTTC.

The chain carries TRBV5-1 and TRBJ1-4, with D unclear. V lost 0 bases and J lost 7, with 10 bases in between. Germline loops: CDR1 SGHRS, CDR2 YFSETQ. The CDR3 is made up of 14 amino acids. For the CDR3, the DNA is TGCGCCAGCAGCTTGGACGGAACAGCTGAAAAACTGTTTTTT. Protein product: CASSLDGTAEKLFF.

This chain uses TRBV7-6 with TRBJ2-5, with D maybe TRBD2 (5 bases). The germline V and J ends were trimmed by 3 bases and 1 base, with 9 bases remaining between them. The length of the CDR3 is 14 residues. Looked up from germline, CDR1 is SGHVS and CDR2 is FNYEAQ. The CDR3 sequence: CASSLEDSQETQYF. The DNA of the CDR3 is TGTGCCAGCAGCTTGGAGGACTCCCAAGAGACCCAGTACTTC.

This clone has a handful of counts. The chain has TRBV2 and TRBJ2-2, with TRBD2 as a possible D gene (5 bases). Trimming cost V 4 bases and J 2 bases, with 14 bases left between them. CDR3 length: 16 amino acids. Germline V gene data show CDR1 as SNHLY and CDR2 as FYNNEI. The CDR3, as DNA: TGTGCCAGCAGTGCCCGGGGTAGCGTAAACACCGGGGAGCTGTTTTTT. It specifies CASSARGSVNTGELFF.

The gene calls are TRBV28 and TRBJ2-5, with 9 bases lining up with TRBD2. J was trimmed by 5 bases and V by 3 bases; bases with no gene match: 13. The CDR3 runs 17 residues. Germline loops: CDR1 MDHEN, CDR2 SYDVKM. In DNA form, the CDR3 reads TGTGCCAGCAGTTTGTACCCCCCCGGGACTAGCTTCGAGACCCAGTACTTC. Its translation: CASSLYPPGTSFETQYF.

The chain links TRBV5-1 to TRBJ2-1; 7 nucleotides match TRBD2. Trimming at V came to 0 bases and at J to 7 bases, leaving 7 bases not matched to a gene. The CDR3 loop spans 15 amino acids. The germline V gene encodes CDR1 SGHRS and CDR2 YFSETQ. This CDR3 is CASSLAPLAVNEQFF. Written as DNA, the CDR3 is TGCGCCAGCAGCTTGGCCCCCCTAGCGGTTAATGAGCAGTTCTTC. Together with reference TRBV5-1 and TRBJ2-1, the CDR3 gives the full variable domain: KAGVTQTPRYLIKTRGQQVTLSCSPISGHRSVSWYQQTPGQGLQFLFEYFSETQRNKGNFPGRFSGRQFSNSRSEMNVSTLELGDSALYLCASSLAPLAVNEQFFGPGTRLTVL.

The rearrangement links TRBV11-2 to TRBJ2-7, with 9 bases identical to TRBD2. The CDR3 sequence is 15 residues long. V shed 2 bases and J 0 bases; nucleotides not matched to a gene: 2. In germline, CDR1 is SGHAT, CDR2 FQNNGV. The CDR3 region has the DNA TGTGCCAGCAGCTTACTAGCGGGACCCTCCTACGAGCAGTACTTC. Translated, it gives CASSLLAGPSYEQYF. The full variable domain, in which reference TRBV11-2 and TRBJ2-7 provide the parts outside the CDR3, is EAGVAQSPRYKIIEKRQSVAFWCNPISGHATLYWYQQILGQGPKLLIQFQNNGVVDDSQLPKDRFSAERLKGVDSTLKIQPAKLEDSAVYLCASSLLAGPSYEQYFGPGTRLTVT.

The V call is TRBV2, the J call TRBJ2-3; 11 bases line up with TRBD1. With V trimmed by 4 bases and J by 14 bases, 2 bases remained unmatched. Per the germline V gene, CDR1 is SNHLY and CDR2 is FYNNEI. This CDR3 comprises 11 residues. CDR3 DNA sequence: TGTGCCAGCAGTGCCGGGACAGGGGGGTATTTT. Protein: CASSAGTGGYF.

CDR3 bases: TGTGCCAGCAGCTTAGAACTAGCTGGGGGTAATGAGCAGTTCTTC. It translates to CASSLELAGGNEQFF. The chain joins TRBV7-8 to TRBJ2-1; perhaps TRBD2 as D (6 bases). The CDR3 spans 15 residues. Germline V gene lookup returns CDR1 SGHVS and CDR2 FQNEAQ. With 1 base removed from V and 7 bases from J, the gap between germline ends came to 14 bases.